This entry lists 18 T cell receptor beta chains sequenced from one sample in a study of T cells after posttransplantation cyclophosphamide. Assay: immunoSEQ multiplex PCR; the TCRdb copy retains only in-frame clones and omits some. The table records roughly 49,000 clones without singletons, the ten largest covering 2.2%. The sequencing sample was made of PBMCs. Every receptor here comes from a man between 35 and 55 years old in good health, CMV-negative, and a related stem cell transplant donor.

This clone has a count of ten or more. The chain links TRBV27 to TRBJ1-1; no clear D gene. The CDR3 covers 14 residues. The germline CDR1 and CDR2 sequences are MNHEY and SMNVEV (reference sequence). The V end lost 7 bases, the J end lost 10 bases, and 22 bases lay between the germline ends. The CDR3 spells CASTPGLGFSGAFF. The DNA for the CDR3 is TGTGCCAGCACCCCCGGGTTAGGGTTCAGCGGAGCTTTCTTT.

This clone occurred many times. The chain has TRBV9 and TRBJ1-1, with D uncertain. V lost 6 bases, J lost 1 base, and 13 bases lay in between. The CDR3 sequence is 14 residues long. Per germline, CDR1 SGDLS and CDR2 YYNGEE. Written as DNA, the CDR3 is TGTGCCAGCACCCCTGCAGGCCCGAACACTGAAGCTTTCTTT. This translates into CASTPAGPNTEAFF. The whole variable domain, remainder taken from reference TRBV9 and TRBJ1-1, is DSGVTQTPKHLITATGQRVTLRCSPRSGDLSVYWYQQSLDQGLQFLIQYYNGEERAKGNILERFSAQQFPDLHSELNLSSLELGDSALYFCASTPAGPNTEAFFGQGTRLTVV.

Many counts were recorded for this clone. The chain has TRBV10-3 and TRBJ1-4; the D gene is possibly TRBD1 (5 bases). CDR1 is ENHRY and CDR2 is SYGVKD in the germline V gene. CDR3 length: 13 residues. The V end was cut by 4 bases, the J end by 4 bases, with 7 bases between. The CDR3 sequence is CAISVQVNEKLFF. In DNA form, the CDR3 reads TGTGCCATCAGTGTACAGGTTAATGAAAAACTGTTTTTT.

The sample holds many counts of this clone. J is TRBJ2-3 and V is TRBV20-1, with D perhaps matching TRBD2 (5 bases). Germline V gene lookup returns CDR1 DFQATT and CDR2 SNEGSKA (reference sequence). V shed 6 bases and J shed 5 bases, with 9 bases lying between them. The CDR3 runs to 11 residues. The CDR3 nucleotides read TGCAGTGCCAGGACTGTAGATACGCAGTATTTT. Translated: CSARTVDTQYF.

This CDR3 is CASRNPGREQYF. The CDR3 DNA follows: TGTGCCAGCAGGAACCCAGGGAGGGAGCAGTACTTC. The chain recombines TRBV6-1 with TRBJ2-5; 7 bases align to TRBD2. There are 12 residues in the CDR3. CDR1 MNHNS and CDR2 SASEGT come from the germline V gene. V shed 6 bases, J shed 11 bases, and the junction held 9 bases outside the gene matches.

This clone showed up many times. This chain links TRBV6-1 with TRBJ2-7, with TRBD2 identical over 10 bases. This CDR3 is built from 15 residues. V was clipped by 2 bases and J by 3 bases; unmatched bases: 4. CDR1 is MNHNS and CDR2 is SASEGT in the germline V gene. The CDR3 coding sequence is TGTGCCAGCAGTGAACCTAGCGGGAGAGTCTACGAGCAGTACTTC. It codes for CASSEPSGRVYEQYF.

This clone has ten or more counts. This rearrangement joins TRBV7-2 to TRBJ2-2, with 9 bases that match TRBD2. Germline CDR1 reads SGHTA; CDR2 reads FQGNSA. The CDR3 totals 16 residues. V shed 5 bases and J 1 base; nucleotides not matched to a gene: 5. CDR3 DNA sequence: TGTGCCAGCAGCCCGCGGGGGGGGGTGAACACCGGGGAGCTGTTTTTT. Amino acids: CASSPRGGVNTGELFF.

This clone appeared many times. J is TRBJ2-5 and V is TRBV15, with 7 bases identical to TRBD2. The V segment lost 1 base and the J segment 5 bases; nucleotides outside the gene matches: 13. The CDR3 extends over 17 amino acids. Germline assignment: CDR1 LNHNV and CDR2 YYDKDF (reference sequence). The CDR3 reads CATSRVRGLRPRETQYF. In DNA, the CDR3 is TGTGCCACCAGCAGAGTTAGGGGACTAAGGCCGAGGGAGACCCAGTACTTC.

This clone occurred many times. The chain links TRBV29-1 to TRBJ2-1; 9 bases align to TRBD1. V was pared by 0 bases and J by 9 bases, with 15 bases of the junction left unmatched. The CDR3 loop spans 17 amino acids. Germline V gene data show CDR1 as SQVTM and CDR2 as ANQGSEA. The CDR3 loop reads CSVEDWVTNRGPVEQFF. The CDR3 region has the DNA TGCAGCGTTGAAGATTGGGTTACGAACAGGGGGCCGGTTGAGCAGTTCTTC.

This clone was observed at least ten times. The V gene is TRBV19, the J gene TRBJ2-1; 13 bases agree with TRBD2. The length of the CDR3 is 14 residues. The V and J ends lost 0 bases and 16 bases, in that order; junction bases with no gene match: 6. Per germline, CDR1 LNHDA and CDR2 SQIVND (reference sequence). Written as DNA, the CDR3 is TGTGCCAGTAGTATAGACAGGACTAGCGGGAGTTATTTCTTC. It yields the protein CASSIDRTSGSYFF.

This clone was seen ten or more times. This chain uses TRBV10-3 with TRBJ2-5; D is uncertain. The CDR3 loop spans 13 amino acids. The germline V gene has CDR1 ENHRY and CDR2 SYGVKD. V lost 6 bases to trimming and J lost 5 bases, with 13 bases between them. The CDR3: CAIRISLGETQYF. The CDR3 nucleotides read TGTGCCATCAGAATCTCCCTAGGCGAGACCCAGTACTTC.

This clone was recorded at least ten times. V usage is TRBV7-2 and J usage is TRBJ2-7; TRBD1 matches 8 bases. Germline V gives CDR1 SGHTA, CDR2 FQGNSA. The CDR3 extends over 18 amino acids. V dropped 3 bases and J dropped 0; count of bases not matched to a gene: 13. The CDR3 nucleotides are TGTGCCAGCAGCTTCTGGCAGGGGGCGACTCTGTTCTCCTACGAGCAGTACTTC. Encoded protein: CASSFWQGATLFSYEQYF.

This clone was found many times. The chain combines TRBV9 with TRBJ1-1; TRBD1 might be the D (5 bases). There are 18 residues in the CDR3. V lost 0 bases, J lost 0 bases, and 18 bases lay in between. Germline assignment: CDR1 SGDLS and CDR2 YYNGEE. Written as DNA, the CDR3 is TGTGCCAGCAGCGTAGCGGCAAGGGGTCCGGGTATGAACACTGAAGCTTTCTTT. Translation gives CASSVAARGPGMNTEAFF.

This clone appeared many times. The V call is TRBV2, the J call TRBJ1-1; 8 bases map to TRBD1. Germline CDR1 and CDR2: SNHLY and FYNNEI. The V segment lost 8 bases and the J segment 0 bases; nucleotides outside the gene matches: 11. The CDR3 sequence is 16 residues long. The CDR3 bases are TGTGCCAGCGCAAATATGCGGACAGGGATGAACACTGAAGCTTTCTTT. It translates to CASANMRTGMNTEAFF. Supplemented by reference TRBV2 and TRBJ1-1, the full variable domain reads EPEVTQTPSHQVTQMGQEVILRCVPISNHLYFYWYRQILGQKVEFLVSFYNNEISEKSEIFDDQFSVERPDGSNFTLKIRSTKLEDSAMYFCASANMRTGMNTEAFFGQGTRLTVV.

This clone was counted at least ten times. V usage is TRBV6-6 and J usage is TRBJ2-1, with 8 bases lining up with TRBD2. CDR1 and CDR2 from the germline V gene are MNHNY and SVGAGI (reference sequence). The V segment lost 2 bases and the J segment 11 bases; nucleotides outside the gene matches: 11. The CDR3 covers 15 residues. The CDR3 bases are TGTGCCAGCAGTTACCCCCCCGGGGTAGCGGGAAAGCAGTTCTTC. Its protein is CASSYPPGVAGKQFF.

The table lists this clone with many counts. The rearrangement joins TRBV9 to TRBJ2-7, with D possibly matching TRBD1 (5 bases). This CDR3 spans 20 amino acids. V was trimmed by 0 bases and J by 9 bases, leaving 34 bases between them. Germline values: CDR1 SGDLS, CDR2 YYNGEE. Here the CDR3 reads CASSVESVLDGRQLPKGQYF. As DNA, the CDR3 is TGTGCCAGCAGCGTAGAATCGGTTCTTGATGGCCGACAGCTACCAAAGGGGCAGTACTTC.

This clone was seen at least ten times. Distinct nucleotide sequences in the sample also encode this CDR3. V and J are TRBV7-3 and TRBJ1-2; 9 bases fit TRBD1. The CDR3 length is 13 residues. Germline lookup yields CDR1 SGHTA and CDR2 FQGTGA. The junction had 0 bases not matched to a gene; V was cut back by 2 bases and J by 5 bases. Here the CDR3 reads CASSLGQGYGYTF. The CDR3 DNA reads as TGTGCCAGCAGCTTAGGACAGGGGTATGGCTACACCTTC.

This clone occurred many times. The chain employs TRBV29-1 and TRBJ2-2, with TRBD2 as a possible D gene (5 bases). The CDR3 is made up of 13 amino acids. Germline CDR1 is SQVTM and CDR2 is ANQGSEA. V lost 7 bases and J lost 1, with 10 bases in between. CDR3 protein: CSAEEENTGELFF. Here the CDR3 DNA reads TGCAGCGCCGAGGAGGAGAACACCGGGGAGCTGTTTTTT.